This TCR beta chain was captured by sequencing in a study of blood T cell repertoires in COVID-19. Study information: There were acute and convalescent COVID-19 samples, and they came from the United States, Italy and Spain. T cells, B-cell-depleted T cells, or PBMCs provided the cDNA or gDNA that served as material.

Germline CDR1 reads SGDLS; CDR2 reads YYNGEE. CDR3 length: 15 amino acids. V shed 2 bases, J shed 5 bases, and the junction held 7 bases outside the gene matches. TCRdb keeps only in-frame clones here, not all; method: immunoSEQ multiplex PCR. This sample has over 150,000 clones, with around 94% found just once. The TCR comes from a man under 40 with COVID-19, enrolled during active disease. The sample was peripheral blood. The rearrangement links TRBV9 to TRBJ2-5, with TRBD2 matching over 9 bases. The CDR3 DNA sequence: TGTGCCAGCAGCGTCCGGGGTAGCGGGGGCGAGACCCAGTACTTC. Its translation: CASSVRGSGGETQYF.